Listed here are 9 T cell receptor beta chains from one sample, sequenced in a study of early T cells in non-severe SARS-CoV-2 infection. TCRdb analysed the 5' RACE reads with MiXCR anew, one entry per CDR3 protein. The sample has 70,000 to 90,000 distinct CDR3 sequences, 15% seen once. Sample: whole blood. The source is an adult who was a healthcare worker with PCR-confirmed SARS-CoV-2 infection or an uninfected control (not recorded which).

This chain uses TRBV9 with TRBJ2-1; D remains ambiguous. The CDR3 is 12 residues long. Trimming cost V 0 bases and J 4 bases, with 2 bases left between them. The germline V gene has CDR1 SGDLS and CDR2 YYNGEE. CDR3 in DNA: TGTGCCAGCAGCGTAGGGTACAATGAGCAGTTCTTC. It translates to CASSVGYNEQFF.

This rearrangement joins TRBV6-2 or TRBV6-3 to TRBJ2-7; maybe TRBD2 (6 bases). Germline values: CDR1 MNHEY, CDR2 SVGEGT. The CDR3 spans 15 residues. Trimming took off 6 bases at V and 2 bases at J, with 17 bases between the two ends. CDR3 bases: TGTGCCAGCAGAAGCACCGGGACTCCCCCCTACGAGCAGTACTTC. It specifies CASRSTGTPPYEQYF.

This clonotype appeared many times. The CDR3 reads CASSLGTVGNIQYF. The CDR3 coding sequence is TGTGCCAGCAGTCTAGGGACAGTGGGAAACATTCAGTACTTC. V and J are TRBV12-3 or TRBV12-4 and TRBJ2-4; 7 bases line up with TRBD1. This CDR3 comprises 14 residues. V lost 5 bases, J lost 6 bases, and 7 bases stayed unmatched.

This clonotype has more than one count but fewer than ten. V usage is TRBV2 and J usage is TRBJ2-1; 14 positions agree with TRBD2. The CDR3 totals 15 residues. The germline V gene has CDR1 SNHLY and CDR2 FYNNEI. Losses at the gene ends were 5 bases for V and 7 bases for J; bases not matched to a gene: 4. The CDR3 DNA is TGTGCCAGCAGTCGACTAGCGGGAGGGTGGAATGAGCAGTTCTTC. It encodes CASSRLAGGWNEQFF.

This clonotype turned up a few times. The gene calls are TRBV5-4 and TRBJ2-7; D unclear. This CDR3 has 13 residues. The germline V gene encodes CDR1 SGHNT and CDR2 YYREEE (reference sequence). The germline V and J ends were trimmed by 4 bases and 2 bases, with 10 bases remaining between them. CDR3 sequence: CASSRGPAYEQYF. The CDR3 DNA is TGTGCCAGCAGCCGAGGACCCGCCTACGAGCAGTACTTC.

This clonotype was observed a few times. The rearrangement joins TRBV2 to TRBJ2-7, with D tentatively TRBD1 (5 bases). Trimming cost V 5 bases and J 3 bases, with 11 bases left between them. CDR1 and CDR2 (germline): SNHLY, FYNNEI. This CDR3 spans 13 amino acids. This CDR3 reads CASSPTGFYEQYF. CDR3 nucleotides: TGTGCCAGCAGTCCCACAGGATTCTACGAGCAGTACTTC.

This clonotype has just a few counts. The chain recombines TRBV14 with TRBJ2-1, with D possibly matching TRBD2 (6 bases). CDR3 size: 18 residues. V was clipped by 0 bases and J by 5 bases, with 20 bases between them. Germline CDR1 SGHDN, CDR2 FVKESK. CDR3 residues: CASSQDVAGRVSNNEQFF. The CDR3 bases are TGTGCCAGCAGCCAAGATGTTGCGGGACGGGTCTCAAACAATGAGCAGTTCTTC.

The CDR3 DNA follows: TGCGCCAGCAGCCTAGGACTAGCGGGAGTCACGGGTAATGAGCAGTTCTTC. Its protein is CASSLGLAGVTGNEQFF. V gene TRBV4-3 combines with J gene TRBJ2-1; 13 bases line up with TRBD2. This CDR3 has 17 amino acids. V shed 4 bases and J 7 bases; nucleotides not matched to a gene: 10. The V gene's germline CDR1 is LGHNA and CDR2 YSLEER.

CDR3 in amino acids: CASSQLSGDGDEQFF. The CDR3 bases are TGTGCCAGCAGCCAACTGAGCGGGGACGGCGATGAGCAGTTCTTC. The V gene is TRBV3-1, the J gene TRBJ2-1; 7 positions match TRBD2. The CDR3 spans 15 residues. Per the germline V gene, CDR1 is LGHDT and CDR2 is YNNKEL (reference sequence). V shed 2 bases, J shed 8 bases, and the junction held 9 bases outside the gene matches.